These T cell receptor beta chains were read from a single sample in a study of T cells after yellow fever vaccination. TCRdb fed the 5' RACE reads into MiXCR, producing one record per CDR3 protein. The profile shows more than 90,000 distinct CDR3 sequences, roughly 8.9% of them singletons. The input for sequencing was CD8+ T cells sorted from PBMCs, taken 45 days after the yellow fever booster vaccination. These receptors came from a man aged 25 to 40 who received the YFV17D yellow fever vaccine. The CDR3 runs from the conserved cysteine through the conserved F or W. D genes are given only for firm matches. For some rows the clone size is stated as once, few or many, or as a class when expanded; others skip it.

J gene	D gene	clone size	V gene	CDR3 DNA	CDR3 protein
TRBJ2-7	-	many	TRBV4-3	TGCGCCAGCAGCCCGTCGATGGCCGGAGGAGAGCAGTACTTC	CASSPSMAGGEQYF
TRBJ2-2	TRBD2	many	TRBV5-1	TGCGCCAGCAGGCTAGCGGGGGACCAACTTCCCGGGGAGCTGTTTTTT	CASRLAGDQLPGELFF
TRBJ2-1	TRBD2	-	TRBV7-6	TGTGCCAGCAGCTTAGGGGGACTAGCGGGAGGAACCGGAACTTTGAATGAGCAGTTCTTC	CASSLGGLAGGTGTLNEQFF
TRBJ2-5	-	-	TRBV9	TGTGCCAGCAGCTCCCCCCAGGGGCGAGAGACCCAGTACTTC	CASSSPQGRETQYF
TRBJ1-5	TRBD1	many	TRBV4-3	TGCGCCAGCAGCCCAGGACCCGGAGGACAGGGCCCCAATCAGCCCCAGCATTTT	CASSPGPGGQGPNQPQHF
TRBJ1-5	-	-	TRBV12-3/TRBV12-4	TGTGCCAGCAGTTTGGAAGCCCCGAAAACAGAATATCAGCCCCAGCATTTT	CASSLEAPKTEYQPQHF
TRBJ2-1	-	-	TRBV4-3	TGCGCCAGCAGCCACTCCGAGGGTCTCACGGGCGACAATGAGCAGTTCTTC	CASSHSEGLTGDNEQFF
TRBJ2-5	TRBD1	-	TRBV19	TGTGCCAGTAGTAATTTAGGGACAGGGTTGGAGACCCAGTACTTC	CASSNLGTGLETQYF
TRBJ1-1	TRBD1	many	TRBV20-1	TGCAGTGCTAGAGAAGGGACAGGGGTATTCTTT	CSAREGTGVFF
TRBJ2-3	TRBD2	many	TRBV12-3/TRBV12-4	TGTGCCAGCAGTTTGAGCCCCGGACTAGGGACAGATACGCAGTATTTT	CASSLSPGLGTDTQYF
TRBJ2-7	-	many	TRBV5-1	TGCGCCAGCAGCTTGTACCTCGGGACGGGGACCTACGAGCAGTACTTC	CASSLYLGTGTYEQYF
TRBJ2-3	-	many	TRBV5-1	TGCGCCAGCAGCATGGGGACTCAAAAGGTATACACAGATACGCAGTATTTT	CASSMGTQKVYTDTQYF
TRBJ1-2	TRBD1	few	TRBV30	TGTGCCTGGAGTCCGGACAGGGACTATGGCTACACCTTC	CAWSPDRDYGYTF
TRBJ2-1	TRBD1	-	TRBV14	TGTGCCAGCAGCTCCGCGGGACAGGGTTATTACGAGCAGTTCTTC	CASSSAGQGYYEQFF
TRBJ2-3	-	many	TRBV6-5	TGTGCCAGCAGCAATGGGTGGCGGACAGATACGCAGTATTTT	CASSNGWRTDTQYF
TRBJ2-7	TRBD2	-	TRBV5-1	TGCGCCAGCCAACCCATCACTAGCGGGAGAGGCGAGCAGTACTTC	CASQPITSGRGEQYF
TRBJ2-2	TRBD1	-	TRBV12-3/TRBV12-4	TGTGCCAGCTGGGGGAAAAGACAGGGTCCCTCCAAGGACACCGGGGAGCTGTTTTTT	CASWGKRQGPSKDTGELFF
TRBJ2-5	TRBD1	-	TRBV7-8	TGTGCCAGCAGCCGCCGGGACAGGGAACAAGAGACCCAGTACTTC	CASSRRDREQETQYF
TRBJ2-1	TRBD2	few	TRBV24-1	TGTGCCCCCAAGACTAGCGGCGAATACAATGAGCAGTTCTTC	CAPKTSGEYNEQFF
TRBJ2-3	TRBD2	many	TRBV4-1	TGCGCCAGCAGCCCGGGACTAGCAGTCGCAGATACGCAGTATTTT	CASSPGLAVADTQYF
TRBJ2-1	TRBD2	few	TRBV7-6	TGTGCCAGCAGCTTAGGCGCCGGGACTAGCAGCGGTGAGCAGTTCTTC	CASSLGAGTSSGEQFF
TRBJ2-3	-	many	TRBV11-3	TGTGCCAGCAGCTTAGGTTTGGCGCTCGTTTCAGATACGCAGTATTTT	CASSLGLALVSDTQYF
TRBJ2-7	-	many	TRBV21-1	TGTGCCAGCAGCAAAGTGGCATACTCCTACGAGCAGTACTTC	CASSKVAYSYEQYF
TRBJ2-7	TRBD1	-	TRBV15	TGTGCCACCAGCTGGAGCAGGACAGGGGACTCCTACGAGCAGTACTTC	CATSWSRTGDSYEQYF
TRBJ2-1	-	many	TRBV29-1	TGCAGCGTTGAAGACTTAGGAAGTTACAATGAGCAGTTCTTC	CSVEDLGSYNEQFF
TRBJ2-2	TRBD2	few	TRBV29-1	TGCAGCGCCTACGGGCTAGCGGGATCCACCGGGGAGCTGTTTTTT	CSAYGLAGSTGELFF
TRBJ2-7	-	many	TRBV12-3/TRBV12-4	TGTGCCAGCAGTGAGGCTAATCGACCCGAGGGGGAGCAGTACTTC	CASSEANRPEGEQYF
TRBJ2-1	-	many	TRBV6-5	TGTGCCAGCAGTTACTCCCCTCGGGGAAATGAGCAGTTCTTC	CASSYSPRGNEQFF
TRBJ2-3	-	many	TRBV4-3	TGCGCCAGCAGCGTTGGTAGTGGGACTAGCACAGATACGCAGTATTTT	CASSVGSGTSTDTQYF
TRBJ1-4	-	many	TRBV10-3	TGTGCCATCAGTGAAATCGATGAAAAACTGTTTTTT	CAISEIDEKLFF
TRBJ2-7	-	few	TRBV4-1	TGCGCCAGCAGCCAAGGACAGGTAGACTACGAGCAGTACTTC	CASSQGQVDYEQYF
TRBJ2-3	-	few	TRBV14	TGTGCCAGCAGCCAGGTCAGCACAGATACGCAGTATTTT	CASSQVSTDTQYF
TRBJ2-3	-	-	TRBV5-1	TGCGCCAGCAGCTCACCCCTACGGGACAGCACAGATACGCAGTATTTT	CASSSPLRDSTDTQYF
TRBJ2-1	TRBD2	many	TRBV2	TGTGCCAGCACAGGTAGCGGGAGTCACAATGAGCAGTTCTTC	CASTGSGSHNEQFF
TRBJ2-7	-	few	TRBV6-2/TRBV6-3	TGTGCCAGCAGTTCGGAACGGCGCGAGCAGTACTTC	CASSSERREQYF
TRBJ2-2	TRBD2	many	TRBV11-2	TGTGCCAGCAGCCCGGGACTAGCGGGATACACCGGGGAGCTGTTTTTT	CASSPGLAGYTGELFF
TRBJ2-6	-	-	TRBV7-2	TGTGCCAGCAGATATAACTCTGGGGCCAACGTCCTGACTTTC	CASRYNSGANVLTF
TRBJ2-1	TRBD1	many	TRBV5-1	TGCGCCAGCAGCGATCCCGGGACAGGGGTGAATGAGCAGTTCTTC	CASSDPGTGVNEQFF